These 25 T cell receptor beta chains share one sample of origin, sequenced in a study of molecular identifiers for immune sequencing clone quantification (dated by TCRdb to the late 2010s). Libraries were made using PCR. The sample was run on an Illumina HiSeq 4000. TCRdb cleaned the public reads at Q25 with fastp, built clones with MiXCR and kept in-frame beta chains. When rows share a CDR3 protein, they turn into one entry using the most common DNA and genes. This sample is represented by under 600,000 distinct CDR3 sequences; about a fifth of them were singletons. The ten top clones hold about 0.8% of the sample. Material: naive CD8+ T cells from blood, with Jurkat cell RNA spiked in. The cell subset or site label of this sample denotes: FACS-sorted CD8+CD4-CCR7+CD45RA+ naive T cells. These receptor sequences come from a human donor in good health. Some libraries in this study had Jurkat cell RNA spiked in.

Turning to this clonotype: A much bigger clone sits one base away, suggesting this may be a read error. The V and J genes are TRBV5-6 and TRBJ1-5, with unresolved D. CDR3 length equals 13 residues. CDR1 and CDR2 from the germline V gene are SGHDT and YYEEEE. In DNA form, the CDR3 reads TGTGCCTGCAGCTTGACCCCCAATCAGCCCCAGCATTTT. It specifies CACSLTPNQPQHF. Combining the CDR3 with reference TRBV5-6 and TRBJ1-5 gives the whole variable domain DAGVTQSPTHLIKTRGQQVTLRCSPKSGHDTVSWYQQALGQGPQFIFQYYEEEERQRGNFPDRFSGHQFPNYSSELNVNALLLGDSALYLCACSLTPNQPQHFGDGTRLSIL.

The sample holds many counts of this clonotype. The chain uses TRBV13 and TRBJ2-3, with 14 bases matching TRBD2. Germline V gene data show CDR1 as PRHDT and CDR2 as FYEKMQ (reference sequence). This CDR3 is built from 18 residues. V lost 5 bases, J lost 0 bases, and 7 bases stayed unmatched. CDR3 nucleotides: TGTGCCAGCAGCGACGGGACTAGCGGGAGCGCTAGCACAGATACGCAGTATTTT. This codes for CASSDGTSGSASTDTQYF. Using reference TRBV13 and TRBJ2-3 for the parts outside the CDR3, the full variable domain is AAGVIQSPRHLIKEKRETATLKCYPIPRHDTVYWYQQGPGQDPQFLISFYEKMQSDKGSIPDRFSAQQFSDYHSELNMSSLELGDSALYFCASSDGTSGSASTDTQYFGPGTRLTVL.

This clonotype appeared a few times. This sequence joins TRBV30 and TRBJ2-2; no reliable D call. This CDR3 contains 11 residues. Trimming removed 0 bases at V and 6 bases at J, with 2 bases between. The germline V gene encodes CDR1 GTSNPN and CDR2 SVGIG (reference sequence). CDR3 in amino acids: CAWSVPGELFF. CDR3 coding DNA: TGTGCCTGGAGTGTCCCCGGGGAGCTGTTTTTT.

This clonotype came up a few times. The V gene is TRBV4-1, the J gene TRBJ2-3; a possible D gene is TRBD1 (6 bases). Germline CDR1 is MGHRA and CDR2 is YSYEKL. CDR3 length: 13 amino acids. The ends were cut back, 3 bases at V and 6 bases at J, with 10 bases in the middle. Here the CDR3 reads CASSHNREDTQYF. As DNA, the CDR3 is TGCGCCAGCAGCCATAACAGGGAGGATACGCAGTATTTT.

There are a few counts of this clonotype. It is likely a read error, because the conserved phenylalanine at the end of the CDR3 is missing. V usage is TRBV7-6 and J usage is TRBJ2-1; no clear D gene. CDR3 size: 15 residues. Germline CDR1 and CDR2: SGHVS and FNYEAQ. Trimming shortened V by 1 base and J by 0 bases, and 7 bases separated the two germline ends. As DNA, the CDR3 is TGTGCCAGCAGCTTAGACCAGACCTCCTACAATGAGCAGTTCCTC. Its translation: CASSLDQTSYNEQFL.

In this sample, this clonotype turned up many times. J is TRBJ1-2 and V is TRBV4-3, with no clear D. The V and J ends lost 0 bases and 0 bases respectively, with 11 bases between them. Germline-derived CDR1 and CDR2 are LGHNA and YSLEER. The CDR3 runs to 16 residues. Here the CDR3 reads CASSQDITVSNYGYTF. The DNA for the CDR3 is TGCGCCAGCAGCCAAGATATAACAGTTTCTAACTATGGCTACACCTTC.

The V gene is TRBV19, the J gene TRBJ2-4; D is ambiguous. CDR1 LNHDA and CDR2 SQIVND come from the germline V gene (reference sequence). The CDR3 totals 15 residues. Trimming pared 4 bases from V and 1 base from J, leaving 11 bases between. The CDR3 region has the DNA TGTGCCAGTAGTAACCCGTCTTGGGCCAAAAACATTCAGTACTTC. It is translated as CASSNPSWAKNIQYF.

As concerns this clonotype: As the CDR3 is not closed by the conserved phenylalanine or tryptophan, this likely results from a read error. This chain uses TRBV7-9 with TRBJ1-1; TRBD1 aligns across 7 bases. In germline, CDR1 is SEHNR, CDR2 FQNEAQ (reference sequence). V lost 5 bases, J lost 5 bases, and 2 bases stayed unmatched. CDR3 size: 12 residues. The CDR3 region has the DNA TGTGCCAGCAGCGACAGGGCAACTGAAGCTTTCCTT. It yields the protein CASSDRATEAFL.

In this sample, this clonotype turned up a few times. DNA for the CDR3: TGCGCCAGCAGCCTGGACAGGTCGGCAGATACGCAGTATTTT. Translation gives CASSLDRSADTQYF. The chain links TRBV4-1 to TRBJ2-3; 7 bases fit TRBD1. CDR3 length: 14 residues. Trimming cost V 4 bases and J 4 bases; bases outside gene matches: 5. The germline gives CDR1 MGHRA, CDR2 YSYEKL.

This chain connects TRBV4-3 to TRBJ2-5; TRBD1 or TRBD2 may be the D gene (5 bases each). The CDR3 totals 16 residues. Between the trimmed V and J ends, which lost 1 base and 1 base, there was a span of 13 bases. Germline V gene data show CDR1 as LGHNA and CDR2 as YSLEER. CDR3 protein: CASSQAFTGTQETQYF. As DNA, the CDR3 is TGCGCCAGCAGCCAAGCTTTTACGGGGACCCAAGAGACCCAGTACTTC.

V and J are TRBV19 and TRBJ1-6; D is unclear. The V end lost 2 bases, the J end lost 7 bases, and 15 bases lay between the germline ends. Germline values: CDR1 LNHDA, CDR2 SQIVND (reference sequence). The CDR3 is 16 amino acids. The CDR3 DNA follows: TGTGCCAGTAGTATAAACGACATTAGACGGAATTCACCCCTCCACTTT. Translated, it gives CASSINDIRRNSPLHF.

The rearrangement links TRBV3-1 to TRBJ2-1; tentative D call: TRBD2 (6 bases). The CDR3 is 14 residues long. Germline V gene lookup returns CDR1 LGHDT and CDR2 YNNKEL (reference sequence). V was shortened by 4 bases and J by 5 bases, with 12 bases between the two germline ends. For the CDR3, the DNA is TGTGCCAGCAGCCCACCGGGACTGGACAATGAGCAGTTCTTC. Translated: CASSPPGLDNEQFF.

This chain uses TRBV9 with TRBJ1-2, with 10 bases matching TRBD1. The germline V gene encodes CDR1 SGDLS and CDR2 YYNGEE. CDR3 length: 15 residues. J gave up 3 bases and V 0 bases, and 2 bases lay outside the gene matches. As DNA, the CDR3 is TGTGCCAGCAGCGTAGTAGGGACAGGGGACTATGGCTACACCTTC. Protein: CASSVVGTGDYGYTF.

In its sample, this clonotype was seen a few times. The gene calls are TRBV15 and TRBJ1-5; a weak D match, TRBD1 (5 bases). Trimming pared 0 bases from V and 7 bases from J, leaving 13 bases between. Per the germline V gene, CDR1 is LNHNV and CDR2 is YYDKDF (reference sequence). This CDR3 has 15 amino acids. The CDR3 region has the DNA TGTGCCACCAGCAGAGATGCGGGGGGAGGCCAGCCCCAGCATTTT. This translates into CATSRDAGGGQPQHF.

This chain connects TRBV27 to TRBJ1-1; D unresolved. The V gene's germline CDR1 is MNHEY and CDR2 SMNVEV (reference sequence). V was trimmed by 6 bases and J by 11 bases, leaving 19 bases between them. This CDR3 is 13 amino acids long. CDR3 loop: CASSSGPTLHAFF. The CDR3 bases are TGTGCCAGCAGCTCAGGCCCTACTCTACATGCTTTCTTT.

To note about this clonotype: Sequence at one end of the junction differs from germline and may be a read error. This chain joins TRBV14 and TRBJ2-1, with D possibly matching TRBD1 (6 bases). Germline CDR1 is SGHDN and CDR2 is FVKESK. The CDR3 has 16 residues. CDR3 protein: CVSSQDLGAGCNEQFF. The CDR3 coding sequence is TGTGTCAGCAGCCAAGATCTGGGGGCCGGGTGCAATGAGCAGTTCTTC.

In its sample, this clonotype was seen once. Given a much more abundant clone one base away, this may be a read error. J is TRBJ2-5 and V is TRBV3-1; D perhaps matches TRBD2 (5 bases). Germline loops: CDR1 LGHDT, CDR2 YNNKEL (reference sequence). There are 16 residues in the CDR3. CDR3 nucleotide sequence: TGTACCAGCAGACAAAGACCTGGGGAGTTCAAAGAGACCCAGTACTTC. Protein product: CTSRQRPGEFKETQYF.

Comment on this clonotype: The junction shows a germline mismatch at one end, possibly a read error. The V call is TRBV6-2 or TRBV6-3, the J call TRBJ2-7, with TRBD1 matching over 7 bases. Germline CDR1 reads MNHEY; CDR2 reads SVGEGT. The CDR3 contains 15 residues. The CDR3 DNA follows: TGTGCCAGCGGTTACACCCGACAGGGTTGGTACGAGCAGTACTTC. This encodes CASGYTRQGWYEQYF.

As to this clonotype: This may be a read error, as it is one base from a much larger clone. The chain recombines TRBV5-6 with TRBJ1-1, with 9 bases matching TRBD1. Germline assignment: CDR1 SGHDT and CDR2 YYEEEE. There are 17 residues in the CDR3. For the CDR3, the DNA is TGTGCCGGCAGCTCCCATGGGACAGGGAATCATTACACTGAAGCTTTCTTT. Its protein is CAGSSHGTGNHYTEAFF.

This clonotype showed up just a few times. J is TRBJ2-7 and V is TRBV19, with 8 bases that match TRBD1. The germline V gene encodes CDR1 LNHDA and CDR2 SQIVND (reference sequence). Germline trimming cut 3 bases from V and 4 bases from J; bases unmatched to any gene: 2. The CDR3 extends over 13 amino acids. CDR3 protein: CASSMGQEYEQYF. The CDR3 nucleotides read TGTGCCAGTAGTATGGGACAGGAGTACGAGCAGTACTTC.

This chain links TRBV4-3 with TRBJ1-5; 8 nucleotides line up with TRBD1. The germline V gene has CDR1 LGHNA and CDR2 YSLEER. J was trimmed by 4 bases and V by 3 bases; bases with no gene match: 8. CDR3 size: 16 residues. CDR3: CASSHESDRDNQPQHF. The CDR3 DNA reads TGCGCCAGCAGCCATGAATCGGACAGGGATAATCAGCCCCAGCATTTT.

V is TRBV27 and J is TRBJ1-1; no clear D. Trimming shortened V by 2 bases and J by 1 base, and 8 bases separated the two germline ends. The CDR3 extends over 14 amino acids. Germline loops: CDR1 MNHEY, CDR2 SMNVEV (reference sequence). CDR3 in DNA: TGTGCCAGCAGTTTAATCGCGGGGAACACTGAAGCTTTCTTT. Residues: CASSLIAGNTEAFF.

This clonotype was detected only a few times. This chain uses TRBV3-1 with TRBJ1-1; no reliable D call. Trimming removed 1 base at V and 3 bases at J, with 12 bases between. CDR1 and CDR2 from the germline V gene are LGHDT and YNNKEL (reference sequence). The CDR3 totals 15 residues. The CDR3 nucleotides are TGTGCCAGCAGCCAAGGCCCCCCTTCCGACACTGAAGCTTTCTTT. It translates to CASSQGPPSDTEAFF.

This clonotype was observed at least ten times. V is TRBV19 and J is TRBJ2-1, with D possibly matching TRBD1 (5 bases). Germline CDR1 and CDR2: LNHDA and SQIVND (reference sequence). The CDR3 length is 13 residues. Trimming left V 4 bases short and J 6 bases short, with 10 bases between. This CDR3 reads CASSNGAVNEQFF. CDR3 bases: TGTGCCAGTAGTAATGGGGCAGTCAATGAGCAGTTCTTC.

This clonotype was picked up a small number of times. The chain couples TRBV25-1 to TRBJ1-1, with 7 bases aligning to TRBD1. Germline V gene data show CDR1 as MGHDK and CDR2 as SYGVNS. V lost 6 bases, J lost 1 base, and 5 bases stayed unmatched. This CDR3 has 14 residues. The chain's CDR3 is CASRAGGSNTEAFF. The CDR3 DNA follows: TGTGCCAGCAGGGCAGGGGGATCGAACACTGAAGCTTTCTTT.